This T cell receptor beta chain appears in the sequencing data of a study of T cells in Graves' hyperthyroidism and ophthalmopathy. The study's findings and limits: The blood repertoire included most of the expanded thyroid clonotypes above 0.001.

Amplification yielded TCR beta CDR3 regions, with RNA transcripts as the source. With the HTBI primer set, the TCR CDR3 went through a first round of RT-PCR. Each CDR3 protein gets one entry after TCRdb re-called the multiplex PCR reads with MiXCR. The repertoire holds some 600,000 distinct CDR3 sequences, around 13% seen once, with almost 6% in the top ten. Germline V gives CDR1 SNHLY, CDR2 FYNNEI. With 6 bases removed from V and 4 bases from J, the gap between germline ends came to 21 bases. The CDR3 totals 16 residues. Aged 18 to 65, the patients had hyperthyroidism that was newly diagnosed and had lasted under 2 months. Criteria for exclusion of patients were uncontrolled infection, other autoimmune disease, pregnancy or lactation. This clonotype appeared many times. Its antigen is not known.

The chain links TRBV2 to TRBJ1-1, with TRBD1 as a possible D gene (6 bases). The specimen sequenced was blood. The sequence came from a woman younger than 45 with Graves' hyperthyroidism that later progressed to Graves' ophthalmopathy. DNA for the CDR3: TGTGCCAGCAGCGAAACAGGGTCACGAGGGATCACTGAAGCTTTCTTT. Its protein product is CASSETGSRGITEAFF. Using reference TRBV2 and TRBJ1-1 for the parts outside the CDR3, the full variable domain is EPEVTQTPSHQVTQMGQEVILRCVPISNHLYFYWYRQILGQKVEFLVSFYNNEISEKSEIFDDQFSVERPDGSNFTLKIRSTKLEDSAMYFCASSETGSRGITEAFFGQGTRLTVV.